This is a list of T cell receptor beta chains from one sample in a study of T cell responses to AZD1222 COVID-19 vaccine. TCRdb's copy holds only in-frame clones and misses some; the assay was immunoSEQ multiplex PCR. The sample consists of some 120,000 clones, about nine tenths of them appearing once. Material: peripheral blood, obtained on day 0 of AZD1222 vaccination. These receptor sequences come from an adult in good health. CDR3s include the opening cysteine and the closing phenylalanine or tryptophan. D genes are given only for firm matches. Clone size is given for some rows only: seen once, a few or many times, or a class if the clone is expanded.

J gene: TRBJ2-7
V gene: TRBV25-1
clone size: NA
D gene: TRBD1
CDR3 protein: CASSEPGQGAYEQYF
CDR3 DNA: TGTGCCAGCAGTGAACCGGGACAGGGGGCCTACGAGCAGTACTTC

J gene: TRBJ1-5
V gene: TRBV28
clone size: once
D gene: TRBD1
CDR3 protein: CASSGVQGGYQPQHF
CDR3 DNA: TGTGCCAGCAGTGGGGTACAAGGGGGCTATCAGCCCCAGCATTTT

J gene: TRBJ2-2
V gene: TRBV11-2
clone size: NA
D gene: NA
CDR3 protein: CASSFSVGSGRAGELFF
CDR3 DNA: TGTGCCAGCAGCTTTTCAGTCGGGAGTGGAAGGGCCGGGGAGCTGTTTTTT

J gene: TRBJ1-2
V gene: TRBV30
clone size: NA
D gene: TRBD1
CDR3 protein: CAWSVRAGGVYGYTF
CDR3 DNA: TGTGCCTGGAGTGTACGGGCAGGGGGCGTCTATGGCTACACCTTC

J gene: TRBJ2-5
V gene: TRBV19
clone size: NA
D gene: TRBD2
CDR3 protein: CASKVTVAGGTETQYF
CDR3 DNA: TGTGCCAGTAAAGTAACGGTAGCGGGGGGCACAGAGACCCAGTACTTC

J gene: TRBJ2-7
V gene: TRBV19
clone size: NA
D gene: NA
CDR3 protein: CASSRRVGEQYF
CDR3 DNA: TGTGCCAGTAGTAGGCGGGTGGGCGAGCAGTACTTC

J gene: TRBJ1-3
V gene: TRBV12-3/TRBV12-4
clone size: NA
D gene: NA
CDR3 protein: CASSFGGNTIYF
CDR3 DNA: TGTGCCAGCAGTTTTGGAGGAAACACCATATATTTT

J gene: TRBJ1-5
V gene: TRBV19
clone size: few
D gene: NA
CDR3 protein: CASSRQGNSNQPQHF
CDR3 DNA: TGTGCCAGTAGTCGCCAGGGGAATAGCAATCAGCCCCAGCATTTT

J gene: TRBJ2-1
V gene: TRBV5-4
clone size: once
D gene: TRBD1
CDR3 protein: CASSVGQGSSYNEQFF
CDR3 DNA: TGTGCCAGCAGCGTCGGACAGGGGAGCTCCTACAATGAGCAGTTCTTC

J gene: TRBJ2-7
V gene: TRBV15
clone size: once
D gene: NA
CDR3 protein: CATSRDTGTGVYEQYF
CDR3 DNA: TGTGCCACCAGCAGAGATACCGGGACGGGAGTCTACGAGCAGTACTTC

J gene: TRBJ2-3
V gene: TRBV5-5
clone size: NA
D gene: NA
CDR3 protein: CASSIGANTQYF
CDR3 DNA: TGTGCCAGCAGCATTGGGGCCAATACGCAGTATTTT

J gene: TRBJ2-6
V gene: TRBV6-5
clone size: NA
D gene: NA
CDR3 protein: CASHRTRSGANVLTF
CDR3 DNA: TGTGCCAGCCATCGCACCCGATCTGGGGCCAACGTCCTGACTTTC

J gene: TRBJ2-3
V gene: TRBV11-3
clone size: NA
D gene: NA
CDR3 protein: CASSLRPGSTDTQYF
CDR3 DNA: TGTGCCAGCAGCTTAAGACCCGGGAGCACAGATACGCAGTATTTT

J gene: TRBJ1-2
V gene: TRBV30
clone size: NA
D gene: TRBD1
CDR3 protein: CAWSAGQNNYGYTF
CDR3 DNA: TGTGCCTGGAGTGCGGGACAGAATAACTATGGCTACACCTTC

J gene: TRBJ1-5
V gene: TRBV2
clone size: NA
D gene: NA
CDR3 protein: CASDTPQGTNQPQHF
CDR3 DNA: TGTGCCAGCGACACCCCCCAGGGGACCAATCAGCCCCAGCATTTT

J gene: TRBJ2-7
V gene: TRBV6-2/TRBV6-3
clone size: NA
D gene: NA
CDR3 protein: CASSYRMTGTPSYEQYF
CDR3 DNA: TGTGCCAGCAGTTACCGTATGACGGGGACTCCTTCCTACGAGCAGTACTTC

J gene: TRBJ2-7
V gene: TRBV5-5
clone size: NA
D gene: NA
CDR3 protein: CASSLAGSGSHEQYF
CDR3 DNA: TGTGCCAGCAGCTTGGCCGGGTCAGGGAGCCACGAGCAGTACTTC

J gene: TRBJ2-5
V gene: TRBV19
clone size: NA
D gene: NA
CDR3 protein: CASSRKYQETQYF
CDR3 DNA: TGTGCCAGTAGTCGGAAGTACCAAGAGACCCAGTACTTC

J gene: TRBJ1-1
V gene: TRBV9
clone size: NA
D gene: NA
CDR3 protein: CASSVDPKNTEAFF
CDR3 DNA: TGTGCCAGCAGCGTAGATCCAAAGAACACTGAAGCTTTCTTT

J gene: TRBJ1-5
V gene: TRBV7-6
clone size: NA
D gene: NA
CDR3 protein: CASSLVSGSDQPQHF
CDR3 DNA: TGTGCCAGCAGCTTAGTTTCAGGGTCGGATCAGCCCCAGCATTTT

J gene: TRBJ2-7
V gene: TRBV7-6
clone size: NA
D gene: NA
CDR3 protein: CASSPNWEFFYEQYF
CDR3 DNA: TGTGCCAGCAGCCCTAACTGGGAATTCTTCTACGAGCAGTACTTC

J gene: TRBJ1-1
V gene: TRBV5-1
clone size: once
D gene: NA
CDR3 protein: CASSFGLNTEAFF
CDR3 DNA: TGCGCCAGCAGCTTCGGACTGAACACTGAAGCTTTCTTT

J gene: TRBJ1-6
V gene: TRBV28
clone size: NA
D gene: TRBD1
CDR3 protein: CASSPPEGARHSYNSPLHF
CDR3 DNA: TGTGCCAGCAGTCCCCCGGAGGGGGCCCGCCACTCCTATAATTCACCCCTCCACTTT